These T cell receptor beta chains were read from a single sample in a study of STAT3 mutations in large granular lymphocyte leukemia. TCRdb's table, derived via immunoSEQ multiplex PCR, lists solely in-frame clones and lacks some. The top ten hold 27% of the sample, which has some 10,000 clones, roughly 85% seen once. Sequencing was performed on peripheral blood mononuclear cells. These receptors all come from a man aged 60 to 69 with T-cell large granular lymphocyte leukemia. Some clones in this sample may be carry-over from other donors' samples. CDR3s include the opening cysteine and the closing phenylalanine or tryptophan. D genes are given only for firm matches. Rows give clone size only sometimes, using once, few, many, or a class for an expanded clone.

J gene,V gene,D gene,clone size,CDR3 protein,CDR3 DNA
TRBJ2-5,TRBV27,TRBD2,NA,CASGFLLAGRRETQYF,TGTGCCAGCGGCTTCCTGCTAGCGGGGAGGAGGGAGACCCAGTACTTC
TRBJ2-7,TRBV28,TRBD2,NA,CASSGGGLYEQYF,TGTGCCAGCAGTGGGGGGGGTCTCTACGAGCAGTACTTC
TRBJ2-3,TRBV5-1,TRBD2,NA,CASSSLSGSTDTQYF,TGCGCCAGCAGCTCCCTTAGCGGGAGCACAGATACGCAGTATTTT
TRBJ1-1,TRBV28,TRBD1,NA,CASRAGGAYTEAFF,TGTGCCAGCAGGGCAGGGGGCGCTTACACTGAAGCTTTCTTT
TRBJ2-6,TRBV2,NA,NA,CASSRVAGANVLTF,TGTGCCAGCAGTAGAGTAGCTGGGGCCAACGTCCTGACTTTC
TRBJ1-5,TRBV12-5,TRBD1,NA,CASGSQDREADSNQPQHF,TGTGCTAGTGGTTCGCAGGACAGGGAGGCCGATAGCAATCAGCCCCAGCATTTT
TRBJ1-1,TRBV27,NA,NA,CASSFLQGAATEAFF,TGTGCCAGCAGCTTCCTACAGGGAGCGGCCACTGAAGCTTTCTTT
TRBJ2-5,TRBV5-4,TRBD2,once,CASSRGLAGVEETQYF,TGTGCCAGCAGCCGGGGACTAGCGGGAGTGGAAGAGACCCAGTACTTC
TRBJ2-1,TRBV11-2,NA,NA,CASSLASTYNEQFF,TGTGCCAGCAGCTTAGCCTCCACCTACAATGAGCAGTTCTTC
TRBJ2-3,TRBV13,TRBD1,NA,CASSLRGPGVGPDTQYF,TGTGCCAGCAGCCTCAGGGGGCCGGGCGTGGGGCCAGATACGCAGTATTTT
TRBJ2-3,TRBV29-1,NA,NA,CSVGYGQSTDTQYF,TGCAGCGTTGGTTACGGGCAGAGCACAGATACGCAGTATTTT
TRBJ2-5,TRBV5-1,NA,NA,CASSLTAKAGQETQYF,TGCGCCAGCAGCCTAACGGCGAAGGCGGGTCAAGAGACCCAGTACTTC
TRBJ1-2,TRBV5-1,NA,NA,CASSEGGRGGYTF,TGCGCCAGCAGCGAGGGCGGACGAGGTGGCTACACCTTC
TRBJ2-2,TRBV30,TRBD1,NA,CACEGDRNDGELFF,TGTGCCTGCGAAGGGGACAGAAATGACGGGGAGCTGTTTTTT
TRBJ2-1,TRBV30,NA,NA,CAWGARFEGEQFF,TGTGCCTGGGGGGCTAGATTTGAGGGCGAGCAGTTCTTC
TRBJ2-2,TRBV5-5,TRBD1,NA,CASSITGGASTGELFF,TGTGCCAGCAGCATCACAGGGGGCGCCAGCACCGGGGAGCTGTTTTTT
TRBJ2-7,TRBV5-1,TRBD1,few,CASSLLGQRAYEQYF,TGCGCCAGCAGCTTGTTGGGACAGAGAGCCTACGAGCAGTACTTC
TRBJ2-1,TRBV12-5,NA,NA,CASATHNEQFF,TGTGCTAGTGCAACCCACAATGAGCAGTTCTTC
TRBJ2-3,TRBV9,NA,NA,CASSVGTGTDTQYF,TGTGCCAGCAGCGTAGGGACCGGGACAGATACGCAGTATTTT
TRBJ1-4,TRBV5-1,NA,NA,CASSPRGATNEKLFF,TGCGCCAGCAGCCCTCGGGGGGCAACTAATGAAAAACTGTTTTTT
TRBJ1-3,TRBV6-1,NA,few,CASSPSLGNTIYF,TGTGCCAGCAGTCCAAGTTTGGGAAACACCATATATTTT
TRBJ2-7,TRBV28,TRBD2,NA,CASSLGGNYEQYF,TGTGCCAGCAGTCTCGGGGGGAACTACGAGCAGTACTTC
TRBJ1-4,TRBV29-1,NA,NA,CSIGWGEHEKLFF,TGCAGCATTGGGTGGGGGGAGCATGAAAAACTGTTTTTT
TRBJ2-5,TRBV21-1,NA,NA,CASRPKPGQHIPDGLKETQYF,TGTGCCAGCAGACCCAAACCGGGACAGCATATTCCAGATGGGCTAAAAGAGACCCAGTACTTC
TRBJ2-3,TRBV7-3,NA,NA,CASSLVADGTDTQYF,TGTGCCAGCAGCTTAGTTGCGGACGGCACAGATACGCAGTATTTT
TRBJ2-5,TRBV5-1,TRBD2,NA,CASSPREEGLRETQYF,TGCGCCAGCAGCCCCCGGGAGGAGGGCCTAAGAGAGACCCAGTACTTC
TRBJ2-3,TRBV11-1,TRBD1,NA,CASSFPKGGGADTQYF,TGTGCCAGCAGCTTCCCAAAAGGGGGCGGCGCAGATACGCAGTATTTT
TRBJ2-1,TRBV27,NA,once,CASSSAMGPLGDNEQFF,TGTGCCAGCAGTTCAGCCATGGGCCCCTTGGGGGACAATGAGCAGTTCTTC
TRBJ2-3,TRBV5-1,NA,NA,CASSLTWGVVSDTQYF,TGCGCCAGCAGCTTAACGTGGGGAGTTGTGTCAGATACGCAGTATTTT
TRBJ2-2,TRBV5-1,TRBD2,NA,CATEGLAGGGTGELFF,TGCGCCACCGAGGGACTAGCGGGAGGCGGCACCGGGGAGCTGTTTTTT
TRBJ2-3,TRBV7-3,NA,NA,CASSDNSGFLGRPDTQYF,TGTGCCAGCTCAGACAACTCGGGCTTCCTGGGCCGTCCAGATACGCAGTATTTT
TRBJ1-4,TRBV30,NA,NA,CAWSVRGAGEKLFF,TGTGCCTGGAGTGTACGGGGGGCCGGTGAAAAACTGTTTTTT
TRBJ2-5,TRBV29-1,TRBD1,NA,CSASGQGKVSHQETQYF,TGCAGCGCCAGTGGACAGGGGAAAGTCTCCCACCAAGAGACCCAGTACTTC
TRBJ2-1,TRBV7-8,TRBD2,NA,CASSLVATSGRPYNEQFF,TGTGCCAGCAGCTTAGTAGCGACTAGCGGGAGGCCTTACAATGAGCAGTTCTTC
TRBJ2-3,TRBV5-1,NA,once,CASSSGGDSTDTQYF,TGCGCCAGCAGCTCTGGGGGCGATAGCACAGATACGCAGTATTTT
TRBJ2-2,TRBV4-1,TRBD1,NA,CASSQIMGQGSDTGELFF,TGCGCCAGCAGCCAAATAATGGGACAGGGATCGGACACCGGGGAGCTGTTTTTT
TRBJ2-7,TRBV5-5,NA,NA,CASSLALSWQARLSEQYF,TGTGCCAGCAGCTTGGCCTTAAGTTGGCAGGCTAGGTTATCCGAGCAGTACTTC